The present T cell receptor (beta chain) was sequenced within a study of shared clonotypes between healthy human individuals. CDR1 is KGHSH, CDR2 LQKENI, per germline. CDR3 size: 16 residues. Trimming removed 3 bases from V and 6 bases from J, with 18 bases in between. The data were produced by immunoSEQ multiplex PCR, yet TCRdb's version contains in-frame clones alone and is incomplete. The profile covers 740,000 or so clones, with around three quarters appearing a single time and roughly 2% taken by the ten largest. The sequence was collected from a woman in her thirties in good health. The rearrangement joins TRBV18 to TRBJ1-5; the D gene is possibly TRBD1 (6 bases). Specimen: memory CD4+ T cells sorted from blood. Subset: CD45RA-negative fraction. The CDR3 loop is CASSPNLNRAAQPQHF. In DNA form, the CDR3 reads TGTGCCAGCTCACCGAATCTAAACAGGGCGGCTCAGCCCCAGCATTTT.